These T cell receptor beta chains were read from a single sample in a study of CD4 and CD8 cells across lung adenocarcinoma regions. TCRdb analysed the PCR reads with MiXCR anew, one entry per CDR3 protein. The top ten clones hold over 20% of a sample with tens of thousands of distinct CDR3 sequences, around 50% of them seen once. Sequenced sample: CD4+ T cells from the center of a lung tumor. Source of these receptors: a male donor with lung adenocarcinoma. The CD4 and CD8 labels of this study may be unreliable. Each CDR3 is given with its conserved first and last residue. Each record gives: D gene, V gene, J gene, CDR3 length, clone size, CDR3 protein, CDR3 DNA. A D gene is named only where the DNA matches it firmly. The size of a clone is reported for some rows only, either as once, few or many, or as a class for expanded clones.

>TRBD1|TRBV6-1|TRBJ2-7|12|many
CASTGTGREQYF
TGTGCCAGCACGGGGACAGGGCGGGAGCAGTACTTC
>TRBD1|TRBV6-1|TRBJ2-7|14|.
CASSLDRGQYEQYF
TGTGCCAGCAGCCTGGACAGGGGGCAGTACGAGCAGTACTTC
>TRBD2|TRBV6-1|TRBJ2-5|13|medium-sized
CASRTSGGETQYF
TGTGCCAGCAGGACTAGCGGAGGGGAGACCCAGTACTTC
>.|TRBV6-1|TRBJ2-3|15|.
CARGLQSGITGEQYF
TGTGCCAGGGGACTCCAGTCCGGAATCACCGGTGAGCAGTATTTT
>TRBD2|TRBV5-1|TRBJ2-1|16|few
CASSQRGSGGDNEQFF
TGCGCCAGCAGCCAGCGAGGGTCGGGAGGGGACAATGAGCAGTTCTTC
>TRBD1|TRBV10-1|TRBJ2-3|14|medium-sized
CASSPGQRTDTQYF
TGCGCCAGCAGCCCGGGACAGCGCACAGATACGCAGTATTTT
>.|TRBV6-2/TRBV6-3|TRBJ1-2|13|.
CASRRTALFGYTF
TGTGCCAGCAGGAGGACGGCTCTATTTGGCTACACCTTC
>.|TRBV10-1|TRBJ2-1|15|.
CGAGRGTPDEETQYF
TGCGGCGCCGGACGCGGGACTCCAGACGAAGAGACGCAGTATTTC
>TRBD2|TRBV9|TRBJ2-1|15|.
CASSDLAGRYNEQFF
TGTGCCAGCAGTGATCTAGCGGGGCGGTACAATGAGCAGTTCTTC
>.|TRBV28|TRBJ2-5|16|.
CASSWGESSGSNVQYF
TGTGCCAGCAGCTGGGGCGAGTCCTCTGGGTCCAACGTCCAGTACTTC
>TRBD2|TRBV6-1|TRBJ2-7|15|.
CASSEPGLAGGEQYF
TGTGCCAGCAGTGAACCGGGACTAGCGGGAGGAGAGCAGTACTTC
>TRBD1|TRBV14|TRBJ2-3|17|.
CASSEGAGGGGQETQYF
TGTGCCAGCAGCGAGGGGGCAGGGGGCGGCGGCCAAGAGACGCAGTATTTC
>.|TRBV10-1|TRBJ2-3|13|few
CATELEGTDTQYF
TGCGCCACCGAACTAGAAGGTACAGATACGCAGTATTTT
>TRBD1|TRBV11-2|TRBJ1-1|14|many
CASSLNEGQGEAFF
TGTGCCAGCAGCCTTAACGAAGGACAGGGGGAAGCTTTCTTT
>TRBD1|TRBV25-1|TRBJ1-1|15|many
CASSGQGVGGTEAFF
TGTGCCAGCAGTGGACAGGGGGTAGGGGGCACTGAAGCTTTCTTT
>.|TRBV6-1|TRBJ2-3|17|.
CASSESGATDSTDTQYF
TGTGCCAGCAGTGAAAGTGGTGCAACAGATAGCACAGATACGCAGTATTTT
>.|TRBV6-8|TRBJ2-3|12|.
CPSGVCTDKQYF
TGTCCCAGCGGTGTATGCACTGATAAGCAGTATTTT
>.|TRBV25-1|TRBJ2-5|15|few
CASSVRDLDQATQYF
TGTGCCAGCAGTGTCCGGGACCTTGACCAAGCGACCCAGTACTTC
>TRBD2|TRBV6-5|TRBJ2-3|14|medium-sized
CASSSRGATDTQYF
TGTGCCAGCAGTTCGCGGGGGGCCACAGATACGCAGTATTTT
>.|TRBV12-3/TRBV12-4|TRBJ2-3|14|.
CASSLGGDGDTQYF
TGTGCCAGCAGTTTAGGAGGGGACGGAGATACCCAGTATTTT
>.|TRBV6-1|TRBJ1-2|14|.
CASSREAGFYGYTF
TGTGCCAGCAGTCGCGAGGCAGGGTTCTATGGCTACACCTTC
>.|TRBV24-1|TRBJ2-2|13|.
CATSDTNTEALFF
TGTGCCACCAGTGATACTAACACCGAGGCGCTGTTTTTT
>.|TRBV10-3|TRBJ2-3|15|.
CAMGLQAGITDAQYF
TGTGCCATGGGCCTCCAGGCTGGGATTACAGATGCGCAGTATTTT